This TCR beta chain was captured in a study of beta chain features in type 1 diabetes. Study at large: Examination spanned some 100 million sorted cells from all samples. Study results and caveats: Junctions at VDJ sites from type 1 diabetes patients had fewer insertions and more deletions. TCRB CDR3s from Type 1 diabetes patients were moderately but significantly shorter in all four CD4+ subsets.

All of the isolated RNA was reverse transcribed, so expressed TCRB transcripts were sequenced. The repertoire was sequenced with immunoSEQ multiplex PCR; TCRdb's copy has only in-frame clones and lacks some. The data show almost 350,000 clones, with approximately 9.7% seen just once and 1% held by the top ten. In this sample, this clone turned up many times. Its antigen is as yet unknown. CDR3 length: 14 amino acids. The trim removed 8 bases at V and 4 bases at J, leaving 10 bases unmatched. CDR1 is MNHEY, CDR2 SVGAGI, per germline. J is TRBJ1-2 and V is TRBV6-5; TRBD1 matches 7 bases. The receptor was isolated from a man aged 25-45 years with type 1 diabetes. The sequenced material came from central memory CD4+ T cells from blood. The CDR3 spells CASLKTGSGYGYTF. The CDR3, as DNA: TGTGCCAGCTTGAAGACAGGGAGCGGCTATGGCTACACCTTC.